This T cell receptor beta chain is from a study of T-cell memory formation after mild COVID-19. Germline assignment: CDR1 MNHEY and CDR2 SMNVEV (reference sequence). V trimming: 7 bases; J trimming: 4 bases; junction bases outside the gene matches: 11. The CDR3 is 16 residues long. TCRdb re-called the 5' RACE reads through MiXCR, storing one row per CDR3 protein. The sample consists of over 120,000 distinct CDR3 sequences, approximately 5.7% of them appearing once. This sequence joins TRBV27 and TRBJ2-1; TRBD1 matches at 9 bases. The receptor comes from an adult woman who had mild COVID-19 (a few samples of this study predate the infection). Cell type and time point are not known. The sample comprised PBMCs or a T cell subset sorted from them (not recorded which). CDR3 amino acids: CASTFTGQGRYNEQFF. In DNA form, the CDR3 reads TGTGCCAGCACCTTTACCGGACAGGGGCGTTACAATGAGCAGTTCTTC.